Each of the 25 T cell receptor beta chains below was sequenced from the same sample in a study of cytomegalovirus exposure and HLA in healthy donors. 60 Vbeta and 13 Jbeta primers were used in PCR. Clones were sequenced by immunoSEQ multiplex PCR, and TCRdb holds only the in-frame ones, with some missing. The table lists approximately 91,000 clones, around nine tenths of them singletons. Sequenced sample: PBMCs. Receptors originate from a man aged 30-40 years in good health and CMV-seropositive.

The chain has TRBV2 and TRBJ2-6; 8 bases align to TRBD1. V lost 6 bases, J lost 0 bases, and 4 bases stayed unmatched. Germline CDR1 SNHLY, CDR2 FYNNEI. There are 16 residues in the CDR3. For the CDR3, the DNA is TGTGCCAGCAGCAGGGACAGGCACTCTGGGGCCAACGTCCTGACTTTC. Translated: CASSRDRHSGANVLTF.

The V call is TRBV27, the J call TRBJ1-2, with a possible D match to TRBD1 (6 bases). Per the germline V gene, CDR1 is MNHEY and CDR2 is SMNVEV (reference sequence). This CDR3 is built from 14 residues. V lost 2 bases and J lost 4, with 11 bases in between. Here the CDR3 reads CASSLRGGSYGYTF. The DNA of the CDR3 is TGTGCCAGCAGTTTAAGGGGGGGCAGCTATGGCTACACCTTC.

This chain connects TRBV5-1 to TRBJ2-7; 7 bases agree with TRBD2. Germline CDR1 and CDR2: SGHRS and YFSETQ. J gave up 4 bases and V 0 bases, and 10 bases lay outside the gene matches. The CDR3 totals 16 residues. The chain's CDR3 is CASSLALTSSAYEQYF. The CDR3 bases are TGCGCCAGCAGCTTGGCGCTGACTAGCAGCGCTTACGAGCAGTACTTC.

There are a few counts of this clone. This chain connects TRBV4-1 to TRBJ1-2; the D is unclear. CDR1 is MGHRA, CDR2 YSYEKL, per germline. With 1 base removed from V and 1 base from J, the gap between germline ends came to 13 bases. The CDR3 loop spans 16 amino acids. CDR3 sequence (DNA): TGCGCCAGCAGCCAAGGGGGAAGCGGGTATAACTATGGCTACACCTTC. It translates to CASSQGGSGYNYGYTF.

This clone was observed once. The J gene is TRBJ2-1, the V gene TRBV4-1, with 13 bases identical to TRBD2. Germline CDR1 and CDR2: MGHRA and YSYEKL. The CDR3 runs to 16 residues. Trimming removed 2 bases from V and 7 bases from J; junction bases left unmatched: 5. CDR3 DNA sequence: TGCGCCAGCAGCCAATGGACTAGCGGGAGACGGAATGAGCAGTTCTTC. Translating gives CASSQWTSGRRNEQFF.

CDR3 nucleotide sequence: TGCGCCAGCAGTCAGGACTTTGGAAACACCATATATTTT. It codes for CASSQDFGNTIYF. This sequence joins TRBV10-1 and TRBJ1-3; D remains unclear. The germline V and J ends were trimmed by 5 bases and 3 bases, with 8 bases remaining between them. CDR1 WNHNN and CDR2 SYGVQD come from the germline V gene (reference sequence). This CDR3 comprises 13 residues.

The chain employs TRBV10-1 and TRBJ1-1, with D maybe TRBD1 (5 bases). Trimming stripped 6 bases from V and 1 base from J, with 9 bases between. The CDR3 has 13 amino acids. Germline CDR1 reads WNHNN; CDR2 reads SYGVQD (reference sequence). Here the CDR3 reads CASSVDRNTEAFF. In nucleotides, the CDR3 is TGCGCCAGCAGCGTCGACAGGAACACTGAAGCTTTCTTT.

This chain uses TRBV6-5 with TRBJ1-2; 11 nucleotides match TRBD1. Losses at the gene ends were 6 bases for V and 4 bases for J; bases not matched to a gene: 4. The CDR3 is 14 amino acids. The germline V gene has CDR1 MNHEY and CDR2 SVGAGI. The CDR3 sequence is CASRDRGRLYGYTF. The CDR3 nucleotides read TGTGCCAGCAGGGACAGGGGGCGACTCTATGGCTACACCTTC.

The chain has TRBV19 and TRBJ1-4; D may be TRBD1 (5 bases). The V gene lost 1 base and the J gene lost 5 bases, with 5 bases spanning the gap. The CDR3 loop spans 13 amino acids. Germline CDR1 is LNHDA and CDR2 is SQIVND (reference sequence). CDR3 DNA: TGTGCCAGTAGTATAGGACAGAATGAAAAACTGTTTTTT. Translated: CASSIGQNEKLFF.

The V call is TRBV27, the J call TRBJ1-4; D gene unclear. The CDR3 consists of 14 residues. V was pared by 2 bases and J by 0 bases, with 4 bases between. Germline V gene sequence: CDR1 MNHEY, CDR2 SMNVEV (reference sequence). DNA of the CDR3: TGTGCCAGCAGTTTACACTCAACTAATGAAAAACTGTTTTTT. Encoded protein: CASSLHSTNEKLFF.

The rearrangement uses TRBV19 and TRBJ1-1; D perhaps matches TRBD1 (6 bases). Trimming cost V 8 bases and J 1 base, with 14 bases left between them. Germline V lookup: CDR1 LNHDA, CDR2 SQIVND (reference sequence). The CDR3 has 14 residues. This CDR3 reads CASQYRVGNTEAFF. Here the CDR3 DNA reads TGTGCCAGTCAATACAGGGTCGGGAACACTGAAGCTTTCTTT.

This clone came up a few times. CDR3 protein: CASSLQGARDEKLFF. The CDR3 coding sequence is TGTGCCAGCAGCTTACAGGGGGCGCGGGATGAAAAACTGTTTTTT. This rearrangement joins TRBV6-5 to TRBJ1-4, with TRBD1 matching 9 bases. This CDR3 contains 15 residues. The V gene end was trimmed by 6 bases and the J gene end by 6 bases; junction bases not matched to a gene: 8. The germline CDR1 and CDR2 sequences are MNHEY and SVGAGI.

The chain is built from TRBV27 and TRBJ1-2; D is unclear. Germline CDR1 and CDR2: MNHEY and SMNVEV (reference sequence). This CDR3 is built from 15 residues. Trimming stripped 2 bases from V and 0 bases from J, with 10 bases between. CDR3 residues: CASSLRGPANYGYTF. Here the CDR3 DNA reads TGTGCCAGCAGTTTACGCGGGCCCGCTAACTATGGCTACACCTTC.

The chain employs TRBV21-1 and TRBJ2-7; TRBD1 was called by the table and not checked on the DNA. TRBV21-1 counts as a pseudogene. There are 17 residues in the CDR3. The CDR3 region has the DNA TGTGCCAGCAGCAAACTAAGTCAGGGGACAGGGTACTACGAGCAGTACTTC. Translated: CASSKLSQGTGYYEQYF.

The J gene is TRBJ2-1, the V gene TRBV2, with 11 bases identical to TRBD2. Germline V gene sequence: CDR1 SNHLY, CDR2 FYNNEI. CDR3 length equals 16 residues. The junction had 5 bases not matched to a gene; V was cut back by 5 bases and J by 2 bases. The CDR3 DNA reads TGTGCCAGCAGTTTAGGACTAGCGGGTGCCTACAATGAGCAGTTCTTC. Translated, it gives CASSLGLAGAYNEQFF.

CDR3: CASSGDTYNEQFF. The CDR3 nucleotides are TGTGCCAGCAGTGGGGACACTTACAATGAGCAGTTCTTC. The V and J genes are TRBV6-6 and TRBJ2-1; perhaps TRBD1 as D (6 bases). Germline CDR1 reads MNHNY; CDR2 reads SVGAGI (reference sequence). The ends were cut back, 5 bases at V and 4 bases at J, with 9 bases in the middle. CDR3 length equals 13 residues.

This chain uses TRBV19 with TRBJ2-2; D is possibly TRBD2 (6 bases). Germline V gene data show CDR1 as LNHDA and CDR2 as SQIVND (reference sequence). V was pared by 4 bases and J by 8 bases, with 11 bases between. This CDR3 spans 13 amino acids. CDR3 protein: CASSNGAGGELFF. CDR3 nucleotides: TGTGCCAGTAGTAACGGGGCGGGAGGGGAGCTGTTTTTT.

The V and J genes are TRBV30 and TRBJ2-2; D uncertain. Trimming shortened V by 1 base and J by 7 bases, and 16 bases separated the two germline ends. The CDR3 runs to 15 residues. Germline lookup yields CDR1 GTSNPN and CDR2 SVGIG (reference sequence). The CDR3 protein is CAWSGPNLQVGELFF. The DNA for the CDR3 is TGTGCCTGGAGTGGACCAAATCTCCAGGTCGGGGAGCTGTTTTTT.

V is TRBV4-1 and J is TRBJ2-1, with no clear D. The CDR3 totals 16 residues. In germline, CDR1 is MGHRA, CDR2 YSYEKL. V was shortened by 1 base and J by 0 bases, with 10 bases between the two germline ends. The CDR3 DNA sequence: TGCGCCAGCAGCCAAGGGCAGCGTGGCTCCTACAATGAGCAGTTCTTC. Its translation is CASSQGQRGSYNEQFF.

The V call is TRBV6-4, the J call TRBJ2-1, with D possibly matching TRBD2 (6 bases). From germline, CDR1 is MRHNA and CDR2 SNTAGT. This CDR3 region has 15 residues. The V and J ends lost 5 bases and 1 base respectively, with 12 bases between them. DNA of the CDR3: TGTGCCAGCAGTCCTCTAGCGACATCCTACAATGAGCAGTTCTTC. Encoded protein: CASSPLATSYNEQFF.

There are a few counts of this clone. The chain carries TRBV15 and TRBJ1-1; D unclear. The V gene lost 5 bases and the J gene lost 2 bases, with 9 bases spanning the gap. This CDR3 is 13 amino acids long. The germline gives CDR1 LNHNV, CDR2 YYDKDF (reference sequence). CDR3 in DNA: TGTGCCACCAGCTTCGTCGGTAACACTGAAGCTTTCTTT. Protein product: CATSFVGNTEAFF.

This chain connects TRBV2 to TRBJ2-1, with a weak D call TRBD2 (7 bases). The CDR3 has 17 residues. From germline, CDR1 is SNHLY and CDR2 FYNNEI. Trimming shortened V by 4 bases and J by 2 bases, and 18 bases separated the two germline ends. For the CDR3, the DNA is TGTGCCAGCAGTGGGGGGGCGGGGGTCGGGGCCTACAATGAGCAGTTCTTC. Its translation is CASSGGAGVGAYNEQFF.

The chain employs TRBV7-9 and TRBJ2-1; 9 bases map to TRBD2. J was trimmed by 4 bases and V by 5 bases; bases with no gene match: 9. CDR3 length: 16 amino acids. Germline CDR1 is SEHNR and CDR2 is FQNEAQ (reference sequence). The CDR3 sequence is CASSPYGLAGYNEQFF. The CDR3 nucleotides are TGTGCCAGCAGCCCGTACGGCCTAGCGGGGTACAATGAGCAGTTCTTC.

V is TRBV14 and J is TRBJ2-7, with D possibly being TRBD1 (5 bases). The CDR3 loop spans 14 amino acids. Trimming stripped 0 bases from V and 4 bases from J, with 10 bases between. Germline V gives CDR1 SGHDN, CDR2 FVKESK. DNA for the CDR3: TGTGCCAGCAGCCAAGACAGGGTGGGGTACGAGCAGTACTTC. Translated, it gives CASSQDRVGYEQYF.

V and J are TRBV5-1 and TRBJ2-5; possibly TRBD1 for D (6 bases). The CDR3 length is 14 residues. The V and J ends lost 7 bases and 1 base respectively, with 14 bases between them. Germline values: CDR1 SGHRS, CDR2 YFSETQ. This chain's CDR3 is CASYPQGTQETQYF. The DNA of the CDR3 is TGCGCCAGCTACCCTCAGGGGACCCAAGAGACCCAGTACTTC.